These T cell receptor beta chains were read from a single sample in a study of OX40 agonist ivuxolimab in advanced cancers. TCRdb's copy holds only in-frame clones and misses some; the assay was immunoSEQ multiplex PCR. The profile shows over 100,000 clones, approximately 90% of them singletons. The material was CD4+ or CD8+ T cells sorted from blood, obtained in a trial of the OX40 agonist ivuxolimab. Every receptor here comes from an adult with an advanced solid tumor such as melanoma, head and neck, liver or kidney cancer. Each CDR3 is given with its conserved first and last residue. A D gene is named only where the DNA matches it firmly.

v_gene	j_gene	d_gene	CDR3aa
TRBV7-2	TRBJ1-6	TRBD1	CASSAGQGRSPLHF
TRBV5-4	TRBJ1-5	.	CASSQDLGFNQPQHF
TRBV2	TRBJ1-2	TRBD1	CASSWGQSYGYTF
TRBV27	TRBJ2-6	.	CASEVDSARSGANVLTF
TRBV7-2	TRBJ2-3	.	CASSLADTKGGTQYF
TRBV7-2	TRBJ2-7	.	CASSHSYSVGEQYF
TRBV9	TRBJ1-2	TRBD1	CASSPQGGLHGYTF
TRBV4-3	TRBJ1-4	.	CASQQGEGEKLFF
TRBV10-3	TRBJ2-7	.	CATEAGSYEQYF
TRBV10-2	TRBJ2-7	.	CASSESNEQYF
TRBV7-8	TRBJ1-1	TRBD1	CASSLEGAVEAFF
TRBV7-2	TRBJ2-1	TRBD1	CASRGQGSYNEQFF
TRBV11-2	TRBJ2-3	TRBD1	CASSLVVSGGWDTQYF
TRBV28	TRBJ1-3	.	CASSFRDSGNTIYF
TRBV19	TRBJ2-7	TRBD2	CASSASSGETYEQYF
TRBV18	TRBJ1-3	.	CASSPRQENTIYF
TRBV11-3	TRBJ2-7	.	CASSLDLGRPGTYEQYF
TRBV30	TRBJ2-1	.	CAWRGSSYNEQFF
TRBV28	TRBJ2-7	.	CASSFGGAGGDLYEQYF
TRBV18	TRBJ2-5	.	CASVGPGETQYF
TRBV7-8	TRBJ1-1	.	CASSLVVTGTTEAFF
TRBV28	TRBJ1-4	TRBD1	CASSSGTAQEKLFF
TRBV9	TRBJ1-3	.	CASSVEVGKVSGGNTIYF
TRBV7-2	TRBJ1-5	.	CASSPGTNARTQHF
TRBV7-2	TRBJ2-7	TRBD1	CASSPDRVGQYF
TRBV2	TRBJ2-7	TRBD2	CASSDRLAGGDYEQYF
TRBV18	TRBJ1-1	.	CASSPNRGGTEAFF
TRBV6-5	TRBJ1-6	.	CASSYAQPGYSPLHF
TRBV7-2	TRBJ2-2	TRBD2	CASSLRRGGTGELFF
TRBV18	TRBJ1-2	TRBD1	CASSPGQGDDYGYTF
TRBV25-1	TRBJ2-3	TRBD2	CASSTGGAGTDTQYF
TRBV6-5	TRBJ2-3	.	CASRNSADTQYF
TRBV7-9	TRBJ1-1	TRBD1	CASRGTGNYGAFF
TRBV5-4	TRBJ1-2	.	CASSLDGARNYGYTF